This is a list of T cell receptor beta chains from one sample in a study of response to subunit inactivated influenza vaccine. TCRdb re-analysed the RT-PCR reads in MiXCR, keeping a single row per CDR3 protein. The sample has about 500,000 distinct CDR3 sequences; 16% are singletons. The input for sequencing was CD4+ T cells sorted from PBMCs, taken roughly 24 months after vaccination. These receptors were collected from a man aged 50 to 69 who received an inactivated influenza vaccine. The CDR3 runs from the conserved cysteine through the conserved F or W. D genes are given only for firm matches. A row's size may be missing; if present it is once, few, many or a size class.

>.|.|TRBV10-3|TRBJ2-6
CDTSESEGAGANVLTF
TGTGACACCAGTGAGTCCGAAGGGGCGGGGGCCAACGTCCTGACTTTC
>TRBD2|.|TRBV5-5|TRBJ2-3
CASSRSTSGGTDTQYF
TGTGCCAGCAGCCGTTCGACTAGCGGGGGAACAGATACGCAGTATTTT
>TRBD2|few|TRBV27|TRBJ2-7
CASSQWAGGSYEQYF
TGTGCCAGCAGTCAATGGGCGGGAGGGTCCTACGAGCAGTACTTC
>TRBD2|many|TRBV24-1|TRBJ2-1
CATSDLGGRGYNEQFF
TGTGCCACCAGTGATTTGGGCGGGAGGGGGTACAATGAGCAGTTCTTC
>.|few|TRBV12-3/TRBV12-4|TRBJ1-4
CASSRTANEKLFF
TGTGCCAGCAGTCGGACAGCAAATGAAAAACTGTTTTTT
>.|.|TRBV6-1|TRBJ2-3
CASSLHLLTDTQYF
TGTGCCAGCAGTCTCCACCTTTTGACCGATACGCAGTATTTT
>TRBD2|few|TRBV5-5|TRBJ2-7
CASSSDPSGGYEQYF
TGTGCCAGCAGCTCGGACCCTAGCGGGGGCTACGAGCAGTACTTC
>TRBD1|few|TRBV5-1|TRBJ1-1
CASSLWAGGIGEAFF
TGCGCCAGCAGCTTGTGGGCAGGGGGAATCGGTGAAGCTTTCTTT
>.|.|TRBV5-1|TRBJ2-7
CASSLETGSYEQYF
TGCGCCAGCAGCTTGGAGACAGGCAGCTACGAGCAGTACTTC
>TRBD1|.|TRBV20-1|TRBJ2-5
CSARATGQGVETQYF
TGCAGTGCTAGAGCAACAGGCCAGGGGGTCGAGACCCAGTACTTC
>TRBD2|.|TRBV5-6|TRBJ2-5
CASSLRLAGYQETQYF
TGTGCCAGCAGCCTGAGACTAGCGGGCTATCAAGAGACCCAGTACTTC
>TRBD2|few|TRBV28|TRBJ2-6
CASSSIAGTGANVLTF
TGTGCCAGCAGTTCGATAGCGGGAACTGGGGCCAACGTCCTGACTTTC
>.|once|TRBV12-3/TRBV12-4|TRBJ1-4
CASSLVSGKLFF
TGTGCCAGCAGTTTGGTGAGCGGGAAACTGTTTTTT
>TRBD2|.|TRBV28|TRBJ2-5
CASSLVSGGRETQYF
TGTGCCAGCAGTTTAGTTTCGGGGGGGCGGGAGACCCAGTACTTC
>TRBD1|few|TRBV20-1|TRBJ2-1
CSAADRDKQFF
TGCAGTGCCGCAGACAGGGACAAGCAGTTCTTC
>.|.|TRBV20-1|TRBJ2-3
CSARAWTGLSTDTQYF
TGCAGTGCTAGAGCATGGACGGGACTTAGCACAGATACGCAGTATTTT
>.|.|TRBV25-1|TRBJ2-1
CASSAGFSRNEQFF
TGTGCCAGCAGTGCAGGGTTTTCACGCAATGAGCAGTTCTTC
>TRBD1|.|TRBV11-2|TRBJ1-2
CASSSHQGQAGYTF
TGTGCCAGCAGCTCCCACCAAGGACAGGCTGGCTACACCTTC
>.|.|TRBV5-5|TRBJ2-6
CASSLSNRAGANVLTF
TGTGCCAGCAGCTTGTCAAATCGGGCGGGGGCCAACGTCCTGACTTTC
>.|few|TRBV7-9|TRBJ2-3
CASSSSEGGDTQYF
TGTGCCAGCAGCTCCAGCGAGGGAGGAGATACGCAGTATTTT
>.|.|TRBV5-1|TRBJ1-6
CASSLATAYNSPLHF
TGCGCCAGCAGCTTGGCGACAGCCTATAATTCACCCCTCCACTTT
>TRBD2|.|TRBV10-3|TRBJ2-7
CAISEFYSGSSCEQYF
TGTGCCATCAGTGAGTTTTATAGCGGGAGTTCCTGCGAGCAGTACTTC
>TRBD1|few|TRBV20-1|TRBJ2-5
CCARPPNRGNQETQYF
TGCTGTGCTAGACCGCCTAACAGGGGCAACCAAGAGACCCAGTACTTC
>.|.|TRBV7-8|TRBJ1-3
CASSFGQYGNTIYF
TGTGCCAGCAGCTTTGGACAGTATGGAAACACCATATATTTT
>.|few|TRBV4-2|TRBJ2-2
CASSPGDSTGELFF
TGTGCCAGCAGCCCCGGCGACAGCACCGGGGAGCTGTTTTTT
>.|.|TRBV24-1|TRBJ2-1
CATSDQRQSLGYNEQFF
TGTGCCACCAGTGATCAGCGACAGTCCCTGGGCTACAATGAGCAGTTCTTC